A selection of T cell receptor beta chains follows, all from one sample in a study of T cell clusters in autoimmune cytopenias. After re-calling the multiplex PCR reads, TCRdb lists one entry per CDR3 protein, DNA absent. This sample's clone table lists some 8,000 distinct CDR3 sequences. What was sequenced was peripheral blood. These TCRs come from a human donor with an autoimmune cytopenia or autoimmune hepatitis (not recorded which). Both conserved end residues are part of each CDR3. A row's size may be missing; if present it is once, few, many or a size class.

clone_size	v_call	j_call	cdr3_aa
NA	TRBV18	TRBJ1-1	CASSPLAGAPNTEAFF
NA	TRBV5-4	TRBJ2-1	CASSLVTGPYTHNEQFF
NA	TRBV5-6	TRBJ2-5	CASSLAPTGVTQYF
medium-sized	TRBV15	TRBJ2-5	CATSRGRPGQETQYF
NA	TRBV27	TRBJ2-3	CASSLLATSTDTQYF
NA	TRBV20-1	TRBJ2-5	CSARGRLKETQYF
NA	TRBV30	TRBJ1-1	CAWVVANTEAFF
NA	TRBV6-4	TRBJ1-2	CASSDGTVYGYTF
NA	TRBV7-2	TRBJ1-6	CASSSDGSSYNSPLHF
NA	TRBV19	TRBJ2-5	CASSPGRLTQETQYF
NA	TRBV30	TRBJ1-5	CAWTDGGNQPQHF
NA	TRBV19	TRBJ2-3	CASGGDRHPSTDTQYF
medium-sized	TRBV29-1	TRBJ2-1	CSVVPNRGWNEQFF
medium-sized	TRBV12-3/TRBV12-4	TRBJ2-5	CASGPSGSQETQYF
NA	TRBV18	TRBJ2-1	CASSPPVAGANEQFF
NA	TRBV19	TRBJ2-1	CASSRASGGEQFF
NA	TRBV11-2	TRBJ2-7	CASSRATQGSYEQYF
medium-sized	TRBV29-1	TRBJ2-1	CSVRQGPNEQFF
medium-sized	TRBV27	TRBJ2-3	CASSFPRTSGSTDTQYF
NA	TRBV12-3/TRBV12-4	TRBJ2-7	CASSPGQGYEQYF
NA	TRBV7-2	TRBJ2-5	CASSLSRQETQYF
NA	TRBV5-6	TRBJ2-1	CASSLTSRQREQFF
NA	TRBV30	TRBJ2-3	CAWSVGSATTDTQYF
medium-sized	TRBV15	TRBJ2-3	CATSRWAPGTTLTDTQYF
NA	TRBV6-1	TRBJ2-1	CASSPLASGRANEQFF
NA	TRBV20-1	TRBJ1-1	CSAERENTEAFF
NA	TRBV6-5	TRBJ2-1	CASGAGGGNEQFF
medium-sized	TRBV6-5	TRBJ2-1	CASRRTSGSDNEQFF
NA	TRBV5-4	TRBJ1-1	CASSVTWNTEAFF
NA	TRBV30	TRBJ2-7	CAWSPGTDPIYEQYF
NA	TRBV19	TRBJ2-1	CASQVGQLRGSERISYNEQFF